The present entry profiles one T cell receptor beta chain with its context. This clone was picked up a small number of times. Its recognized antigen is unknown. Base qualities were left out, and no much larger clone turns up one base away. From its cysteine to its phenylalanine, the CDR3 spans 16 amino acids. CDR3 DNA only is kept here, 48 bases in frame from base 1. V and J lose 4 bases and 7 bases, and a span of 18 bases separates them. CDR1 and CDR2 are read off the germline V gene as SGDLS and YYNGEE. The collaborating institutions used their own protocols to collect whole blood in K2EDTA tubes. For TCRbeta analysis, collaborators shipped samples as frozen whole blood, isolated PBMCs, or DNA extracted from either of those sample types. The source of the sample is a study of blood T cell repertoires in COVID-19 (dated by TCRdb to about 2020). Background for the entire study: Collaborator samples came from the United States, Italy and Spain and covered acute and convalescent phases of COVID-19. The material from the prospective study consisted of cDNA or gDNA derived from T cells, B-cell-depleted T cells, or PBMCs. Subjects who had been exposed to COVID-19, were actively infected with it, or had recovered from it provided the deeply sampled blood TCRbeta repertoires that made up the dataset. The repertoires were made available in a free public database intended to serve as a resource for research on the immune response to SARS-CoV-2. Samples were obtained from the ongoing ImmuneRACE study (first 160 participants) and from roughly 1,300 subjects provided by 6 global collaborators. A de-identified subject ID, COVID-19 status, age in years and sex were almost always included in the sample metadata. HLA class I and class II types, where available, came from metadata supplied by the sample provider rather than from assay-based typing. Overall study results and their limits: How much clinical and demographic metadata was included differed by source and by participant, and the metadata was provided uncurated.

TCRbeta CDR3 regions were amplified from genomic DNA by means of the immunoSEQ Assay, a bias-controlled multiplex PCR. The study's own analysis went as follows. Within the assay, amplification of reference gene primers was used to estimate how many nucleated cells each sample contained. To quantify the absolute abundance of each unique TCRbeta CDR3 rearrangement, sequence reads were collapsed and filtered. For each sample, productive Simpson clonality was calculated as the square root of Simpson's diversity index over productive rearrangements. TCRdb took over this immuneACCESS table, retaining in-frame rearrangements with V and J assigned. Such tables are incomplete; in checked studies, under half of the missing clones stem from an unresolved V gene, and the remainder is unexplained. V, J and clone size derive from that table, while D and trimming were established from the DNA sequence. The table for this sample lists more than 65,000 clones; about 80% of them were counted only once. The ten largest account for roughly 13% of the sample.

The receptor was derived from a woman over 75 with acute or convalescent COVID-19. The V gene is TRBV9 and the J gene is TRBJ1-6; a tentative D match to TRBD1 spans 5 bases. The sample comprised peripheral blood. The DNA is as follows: TGTGCCAGCAGCAACGGAGGGGCCCGGGGGAATTCACCCCTCCACTTT. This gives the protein CASSNGGARGNSPLHF.